Shown below are 13 T cell receptor beta chains from a single sample sequenced in a study of T cell changes during pregnancy in multiple sclerosis. The assay was immunoSEQ multiplex PCR, and TCRdb's table has in-frame clones only and misses some. Of tens of thousands of clones detected, about 93% appear once; the ten largest clones hold around 0.84%. The sample was peripheral blood, taken in the third trimester of pregnancy. The source of these receptors is a female donor with multiple sclerosis, enrolled in a pregnancy study.

This chain uses TRBV2 with TRBJ2-1, with 7 bases matching TRBD2. V lost 9 bases and J lost 0; bases outside the gene matches: 5. Germline values: CDR1 SNHLY, CDR2 FYNNEI. The CDR3 runs to 14 residues. The CDR3 spells CARASGSSYNEQFF. The CDR3 DNA sequence: TGTGCCAGAGCTAGCGGAAGCTCCTACAATGAGCAGTTCTTC.

The rearrangement joins TRBV5-1 to TRBJ1-6; D is perhaps TRBD1 (6 bases). From germline, CDR1 is SGHRS and CDR2 YFSETQ. Between the trimmed V and J ends, which lost 6 bases and 5 bases, there was a span of 12 bases. This CDR3 has 14 residues. CDR3 DNA sequence: TGCGCCAGCACCCGAGGACAGAATAATTCACCCCTCCACTTT. Residues: CASTRGQNNSPLHF.

The V and J genes are TRBV18 and TRBJ2-7; 8 nucleotides align to TRBD1. Germline V gene data show CDR1 as KGHSH and CDR2 as LQKENI. The CDR3 is made up of 14 amino acids. J gave up 5 bases and V 3 bases, and 6 bases lay outside the gene matches. The CDR3: CASSPQGAGNEQYF. CDR3 nucleotide sequence: TGTGCCAGCTCACCGCAGGGGGCGGGGAACGAGCAGTACTTC.

CDR3 DNA: TGTGCCAGCAGTGAAAGAACGCCGGGACAGGGGGCTTGGCAGTACTTC. Protein: CASSERTPGQGAWQYF. The rearrangement links TRBV6-1 to TRBJ2-7, with 12 nucleotides matching TRBD1. The CDR3 has 16 amino acids. Germline values: CDR1 MNHNS, CDR2 SASEGT. The V gene end was trimmed by 2 bases and the J gene end by 9 bases; junction bases not matched to a gene: 11.

This chain uses TRBV6-5 with TRBJ1-2; D remains unclear. Germline V lookup: CDR1 MNHEY, CDR2 SVGAGI. Trimming pared 5 bases from V and 0 bases from J, leaving 7 bases between. The CDR3 is made up of 13 amino acids. CDR3 sequence (DNA): TGTGCCAGCAGTAGAGCTGCTAACTATGGCTACACCTTC. Its translation: CASSRAANYGYTF.

The chain combines TRBV13 with TRBJ2-1, with D maybe TRBD2 (7 bases). This CDR3 region has 12 residues. The V gene's germline CDR1 is PRHDT and CDR2 FYEKMQ (reference sequence). CDR3 nucleotide sequence: TGTGCAGGAGGGGTGGGAGGGGGTGAGCAGTTCTTC. As protein: CAGGVGGGEQFF.

The V call is TRBV6-7, the J call TRBJ1-1; 8 bases fit TRBD1. TRBV6-7 is marked as an open reading frame, function uncertain. V lost 6 bases to trimming and J lost 2 bases; unmatched junction nucleotides: 5. The CDR3 runs to 14 residues. The CDR3 sequence: CASSPDRANTEAFF. CDR3 coding DNA: TGTGCCAGCAGCCCGGACAGGGCCAACACTGAAGCTTTCTTT.

The chain has TRBV5-1 and TRBJ2-3, with D perhaps matching TRBD2 (5 bases). CDR3 length: 13 residues. Germline lookup yields CDR1 SGHRS and CDR2 YFSETQ. V was cut by 3 bases and J by 0 bases, with 5 bases left in between. Here the CDR3 DNA reads TGCGCCAGCAGCTGGACTAGCACAGATACGCAGTATTTT. Protein sequence: CASSWTSTDTQYF.

The sample holds one count of this clone. The chain employs TRBV5-6 and TRBJ1-2; TRBD1 aligns across 7 bases. This CDR3 comprises 16 residues. Germline CDR1 is SGHDT and CDR2 is YYEEEE. V was clipped by 0 bases and J by 4 bases; unmatched bases: 9. CDR3 sequence reads: CASSLGGQPVLYGYTF. The DNA of the CDR3 is TGTGCCAGCAGCTTGGGGGGACAGCCTGTCCTCTATGGCTACACCTTC.

This sequence joins TRBV11-2 and TRBJ1-2; 8 bases map to TRBD1. The V segment lost 0 bases and the J segment 1 base; nucleotides outside the gene matches: 13. The germline gives CDR1 SGHAT, CDR2 FQNNGV. There are 19 residues in the CDR3. The DNA for the CDR3 is TGTGCCAGCAGCTTAGATGGTGGGCTACAGGGGGACCTTAACTATGGCTACACCTTC. The encoded protein is CASSLDGGLQGDLNYGYTF. The entire variable domain, with the rest obtained from reference TRBV11-2 and TRBJ1-2, is as follows: EAGVAQSPRYKIIEKRQSVAFWCNPISGHATLYWYQQILGQGPKLLIQFQNNGVVDDSQLPKDRFSAERLKGVDSTLKIQPAKLEDSAVYLCASSLDGGLQGDLNYGYTFGSGTRLTVV.

The genes are TRBV5-4 and TRBJ1-3; D gene uncertain. This CDR3 has 12 residues. Germline loops: CDR1 SGHNT, CDR2 YYREEE (reference sequence). V lost 2 bases to trimming and J lost 2 bases, with 2 bases between them. This CDR3 reads CASSFTGNTIYF. The CDR3 DNA reads as TGTGCCAGCAGCTTTACTGGAAACACCATATATTTT.

The genes are TRBV19 and TRBJ2-4, with unresolved D. The germline V and J ends were trimmed by 5 bases and 3 bases, with 11 bases remaining between them. The CDR3 covers 14 residues. Looked up from germline, CDR1 is LNHDA and CDR2 is SQIVND (reference sequence). The CDR3 loop is CASSPHTLKNIQYF. CDR3 nucleotides: TGTGCCAGTAGTCCTCACACCCTCAAAAACATTCAGTACTTC.

The V call is TRBV7-2, the J call TRBJ2-5; TRBD1 matches 7 bases. Trimming removed 5 bases from V and 2 bases from J; junction bases left unmatched: 8. There are 15 residues in the CDR3. In germline, CDR1 is SGHTA, CDR2 FQGNSA. The CDR3 nucleotides are TGTGCCAGCAGCCCGCACGGGACAGAACAAGAGACCCAGTACTTC. This codes for CASSPHGTEQETQYF.